The sequence of this TCR beta chain was determined in a study of T cells in Graves' hyperthyroidism and ophthalmopathy. Study-wide results and caveats: Ophthalmopathy prediction by the model preceded onset by a median roughly 6 months. Most thyroid clonotypes that were expanded above 0.001 also turned up in blood.

Notes on this clonotype: What it binds is not known.

TCR beta CDR3 regions were amplified from RNA. The TCR CDR3 was amplified in a first-round RT-PCR using the HTBI primer set. TCRdb re-derived calls from the multiplex PCR reads in MiXCR, one entry per CDR3 protein. The sample lists almost 600,000 distinct CDR3 sequences; around 46% were seen once. The study left out patients who had uncontrolled infection, other autoimmune disease, pregnancy or lactation. The CDR3 extends over 14 amino acids. V lost 6 bases and J lost 3, with 14 bases in between. Per germline, CDR1 MNHEY and CDR2 SMNVEV (reference sequence). The chain employs TRBV27 and TRBJ1-2; possibly TRBD1 for D (6 bases). The sequenced material came from peripheral blood or thyroid tissue (not recorded which). The TCR sequence derives from a woman aged 18-30 years with Graves' hyperthyroidism. This chain's CDR3 is CASSQGRGHYGYTF. The CDR3 DNA sequence: TGTGCCAGCAGCCAGGGACGGGGGCACTATGGCTACACCTTC.